Listed here is a single T cell receptor (beta chain). The antigen is not known. This specimen belongs to a study of PD-1 blockade in classical Hodgkin lymphoma. Time point noted: cycle 4 day 1 (C4D1), after six to seven weeks of nivolumab. Each patient relapsed following autologous stem cell transplantation, and prior brentuximab vedotin exposure differed. PBMCs were thawed, and CD8+ T cells were then isolated from them by magnetic negative selection. This CDR3 has 13 residues. CDR1 is LNHDA, CDR2 SQIVND, per germline (reference sequence). The V end lost 6 bases, the J end lost 1 base, and 8 bases lay between the germline ends. Study observations and caveats: Compared with healthy donors, newly diagnosed patients reportedly showed lower baseline TCR diversity. The origin of the repertoire differences remains undefined, with disease activity or prior therapy as possible causes.

Method: immunoSEQ multiplex PCR; TCRdb's copy keeps in-frame clones and lacks some. Among fewer than 3,500 clones, around 75% were seen once, and the ten largest hold about 32%. The sample consisted of CD8+ T cells from blood, taken before the fourth cycle of nivolumab. V usage is TRBV19 and J usage is TRBJ2-3; possible D gene TRBD2, 5 bases. The receptor was derived from a human donor with classical Hodgkin lymphoma. The CDR3 nucleotides are TGTGCCAGTAGAGATAGCGGCACAGATACGCAGTATTTT. Encoded protein: CASRDSGTDTQYF.